This T cell receptor beta chain was retrieved from a study of blood T cells in healthy people across ages. Of note for this clonotype: Antigen: not known.

A second PCR of about 6 to 11 cycles used a sample-barcoded 5' primer and a J-beta primer mix. CDR3-containing paired-end reads numbering at least 2.5 million came from each sample. A single record per CDR3 protein comes from TCRdb applying MiXCR to the 5' RACE reads. The sample lists some 700,000 distinct CDR3 sequences, 22% seen once, with roughly a fifth in the top ten. Study-level points and caveats: Possibly, changes in expanded clonotypes were confounded because donor CMV status was unknown.

The CDR3 spans 14 residues. The germline CDR1 and CDR2 sequences are GTSNPN and SVGIG (reference sequence). V lost 4 bases, J lost 3 bases, and 12 bases lay in between. Isolated per sample were at least 6 million PBMCs. This TCR came from a man aged 70 or older in good health. The source material was blood. The V gene is TRBV30, the J gene TRBJ2-2; D remains ambiguous. The CDR3 sequence is CAWKLYSYTGELFF. CDR3 nucleotides: TGTGCCTGGAAACTTTACAGCTACACCGGGGAGCTGTTTTTT.